These 26 T cell receptor beta chains originate from one sample sequenced in a study of patients and donors after allogeneic stem cell transplantation. Via MiXCR, TCRdb re-called the RT-PCR reads, giving one row per CDR3 protein. The data hold fewer than 25,000 distinct CDR3 sequences, with around 4.5% observed a single time. Sequenced: blood, either unsorted or a sorted T cell fraction (not recorded which). The origin of the receptors is a human donor who was either an allogeneic HSCT recipient or a stem cell or donor lymphocyte infusion donor (not recorded which). It is not recorded whose cells these are; they may come from a transplant donor.

This clonotype has only a few counts. The V and J genes are TRBV6-5 and TRBJ2-7, with D perhaps matching TRBD1 or TRBD2 (5 bases each). V lost 2 bases and J 6 bases, leaving 11 bases between the germline ends. Germline values: CDR1 MNHEY, CDR2 SVGAGI. The CDR3 extends over 13 amino acids. The CDR3 DNA follows: TGTGCCAGCAGTTACCCCGGGACGGGCGAGCAGTACTTC. Translating gives CASSYPGTGEQYF.

This chain links TRBV6-5 with TRBJ1-4; the D is unclear. The V and J ends lost 2 bases and 5 bases respectively, with 12 bases between them. The germline V gene has CDR1 MNHEY and CDR2 SVGAGI. The CDR3 length is 15 residues. The CDR3 bases are TGTGCCAGCAGTTACCGACCTTTCCCGAATGAAAAACTGTTTTTT. Amino acid sequence: CASSYRPFPNEKLFF.

This chain links TRBV11-3 with TRBJ1-2, with D perhaps TRBD1 (6 bases). Trimming left V 5 bases short and J 5 bases short, with 12 bases between. Per germline, CDR1 SGHNT and CDR2 YENEEA. CDR3 size: 13 residues. The CDR3 loop reads CASSPDSSYGYTF. The CDR3 nucleotides read TGTGCCAGCAGCCCGGACAGCTCATATGGCTACACCTTC.

This clonotype is deemed medium-sized (0.01 to 0.1%). The gene calls are TRBV7-9 and TRBJ2-2, with TRBD2 identical over 15 bases. The V gene end was trimmed by 5 bases and the J gene end by 6 bases; junction bases not matched to a gene: 7. There are 17 residues in the CDR3. CDR1 is SEHNR and CDR2 is FQNEAQ in the germline V gene (reference sequence). The CDR3 loop reads CASSRGLAGGFAGELFF. In nucleotides, the CDR3 is TGTGCCAGCAGCAGGGGACTAGCGGGAGGATTTGCCGGGGAGCTGTTTTTT.

V gene TRBV28 combines with J gene TRBJ1-5; D is unresolved. V was cut by 3 bases and J by 0 bases, with 6 bases left in between. The germline CDR1 and CDR2 sequences are MDHEN and SYDVKM. This CDR3 comprises 14 residues. The DNA of the CDR3 is TGTGCCAGCAGTTTCCAGTATAGCAATCAGCCCCAGCATTTT. This gives the protein CASSFQYSNQPQHF.

CDR3 sequence: CSVEETPYEQYF. CDR3 coding DNA: TGCAGCGTTGAAGAAACCCCCTACGAGCAGTACTTC. The rearrangement links TRBV29-1 to TRBJ2-7; the D is unclear. From germline, CDR1 is SQVTM and CDR2 ANQGSEA. CDR3 size: 12 residues. V was shortened by 0 bases and J by 2 bases, with 5 bases between the two germline ends.

This clonotype was seen at least ten times. The V and J genes are TRBV4-2 and TRBJ1-1; tentatively, D is TRBD1 (5 bases). This CDR3 has 16 amino acids. Germline-derived CDR1 and CDR2 are LGHNA and YNFKEQ. The V gene lost 4 bases and the J gene lost 3 bases, with 18 bases spanning the gap. As DNA, the CDR3 is TGTGCCAGCAGCCCTCTATCGGATAGGGGTTACACTGAAGCTTTCTTT. It specifies CASSPLSDRGYTEAFF.

This clonotype was counted ten times or more. J is TRBJ1-5 and V is TRBV15, with D uncertain. Germline CDR1 and CDR2: LNHNV and YYDKDF (reference sequence). CDR3 length: 13 residues. Trimming removed 0 bases from V and 6 bases from J, with 6 bases in between. CDR3 DNA: TGTGCCACCAGCAGAGATTGGGGTCAGCCCCAGCATTTT. This sequence encodes CATSRDWGQPQHF.

The gene calls are TRBV11-3 and TRBJ2-7; D uncertain. The V gene lost 5 bases and the J gene lost 4 bases, with 9 bases spanning the gap. The CDR3 totals 12 residues. Germline V gene data show CDR1 as SGHNT and CDR2 as YENEEA. Here the CDR3 DNA reads TGTGCCAGCAGCGACGGCCTATACGAGCAGTACTTC. This gives the protein CASSDGLYEQYF. Variable domain in full (rest from reference TRBV11-3 and TRBJ2-7): EAGVVQSPRYKIIEKKQPVAFWCNPISGHNTLYWYLQNLGQGPELLIRYENEEAVDDSQLPKDRFSAERLKGVDSTLKIQPAELGDSAVYLCASSDGLYEQYFGPGTRLTVT.

This clonotype was counted between two and nine times. Written as DNA, the CDR3 is TGTGCCAGCAGTCCGACAGGCACAGATACGCAGTATTTT. Amino acid sequence: CASSPTGTDTQYF. This chain uses TRBV27 with TRBJ2-3; a possible D gene is TRBD1 (5 bases). Germline CDR1 and CDR2: MNHEY and SMNVEV (reference sequence). The CDR3 sequence is 13 residues long. V shed 5 bases and J shed 1 base, with 7 bases lying between them.

This clonotype came up many times. The chain joins TRBV7-9 to TRBJ1-5, with a possible D match to TRBD1 (6 bases). V lost 4 bases and J lost 6, with 13 bases in between. The CDR3 has 14 residues. Germline CDR1 and CDR2: SEHNR and FQNEAQ (reference sequence). CDR3 sequence reads: CASSSQGSGQPQHF. CDR3 DNA: TGTGCCAGCAGCTCACAGGGATCCGGTCAGCCCCAGCATTTT.

The rearrangement links TRBV3-1 to TRBJ2-3, with D perhaps TRBD2 (6 bases). The V and J ends lost 2 bases and 1 base respectively, with 13 bases between them. The CDR3 spans 16 residues. Per germline, CDR1 LGHDT and CDR2 YNNKEL (reference sequence). The CDR3 is CASSQKTSWGTDTQYF. For the CDR3, the DNA is TGTGCCAGCAGCCAAAAGACTAGTTGGGGCACAGATACGCAGTATTTT.

This clonotype has ten or more counts. The chain uses TRBV6-5 and TRBJ1-5; D unresolved. Germline V lookup: CDR1 MNHEY, CDR2 SVGAGI. Trimming stripped 0 bases from V and 0 bases from J, with 6 bases between. CDR3 length: 15 residues. The CDR3: CASSYSSVSNQPQHF. The CDR3 DNA follows: TGTGCCAGCAGTTACTCGTCAGTTAGCAATCAGCCCCAGCATTTT.

This clonotype was counted a few times. The rearrangement joins TRBV3-1 to TRBJ1-5; 8 bases agree with TRBD1. CDR1 is LGHDT, CDR2 YNNKEL, per germline (reference sequence). This CDR3 is built from 16 residues. V was clipped by 0 bases and J by 5 bases; unmatched bases: 6. CDR3 residues: CASSQETGDWDQPQHF. DNA of the CDR3: TGTGCCAGCAGCCAAGAGACAGGGGATTGGGATCAGCCCCAGCATTTT.

This clonotype was recorded at least ten times. This chain connects TRBV10-1 to TRBJ2-1, with 16 bases identical to TRBD2. The CDR3 has 16 amino acids. After removal of 6 bases from V and 8 bases from J, the junction contained 7 bases not matched to a gene. In germline, CDR1 is WNHNN, CDR2 SYGVQD (reference sequence). The CDR3: CASRPGTSGGGDEQFF. The CDR3 DNA reads TGCGCCAGCAGACCCGGGACTAGCGGGGGGGGGGATGAGCAGTTCTTC.

At least ten counts were recorded for this clonotype. The chain is built from TRBV12-5 and TRBJ2-3; 9 bases line up with TRBD1. Germline V gene lookup returns CDR1 LGHNT and CDR2 FRNRAP. This CDR3 is 17 amino acids long. J lost 4 bases, V lost 0 bases, and 8 bases had no gene match. The CDR3 DNA sequence: TGTGCTAGTGGTTTGGTGACGGGACAGGGATCCCCAGATACGCAGTATTTT. Encoded protein: CASGLVTGQGSPDTQYF.

This clonotype was picked up many times. This chain connects TRBV12-3 or TRBV12-4 to TRBJ1-2, with D possibly TRBD1 on 6 matching bases. V gave up 6 bases and J gave up 4 bases, with 15 bases separating them. The CDR3 consists of 14 residues. CDR3 in DNA: TGTGCCAGCAGCCCCGGGACAAGACCCTATGGCTACACCTTC. It encodes CASSPGTRPYGYTF.

This clonotype showed up just a few times. The chain joins TRBV28 to TRBJ2-7; no reliable D call. Germline-derived CDR1 and CDR2 are MDHEN and SYDVKM. This CDR3 is built from 13 residues. V gave up 3 bases and J gave up 5 bases, with 11 bases separating them. CDR3 bases: TGTGCCAGCAGTTTCCCTCCGTTGGACGAGCAGTACTTC. Amino acid sequence: CASSFPPLDEQYF. The full variable domain, in which reference TRBV28 and TRBJ2-7 provide the parts outside the CDR3, is DVKVTQSSRYLVKRTGEKVFLECVQDMDHENMFWYRQDPGLGLRLIYFSYDVKMKEKGDIPEGYSVSREKKERFSLILESASTNQTSMYLCASSFPPLDEQYFGPGTRLTVT.

This clonotype occurred many times. J is TRBJ2-5 and V is TRBV7-9; a possible D gene is TRBD1 (5 bases). The CDR3 has 16 amino acids. Germline CDR1 and CDR2: SEHNR and FQNEAQ (reference sequence). Trimming removed 0 bases from V and 5 bases from J, with 16 bases in between. This chain's CDR3 is CASSLAGGRVFETQYF. The CDR3 DNA is TGTGCCAGCAGCTTAGCTGGTGGCAGGGTTTTTGAGACCCAGTACTTC.

This clonotype was seen ten or more times. The V gene is TRBV7-9, the J gene TRBJ1-2; 8 nucleotides agree with TRBD1. Germline loops: CDR1 SEHNR, CDR2 FQNEAQ (reference sequence). CDR3 length: 13 residues. Germline trimming cut 3 bases from V and 7 bases from J; bases unmatched to any gene: 4. CDR3 coding DNA: TGTGCCAGCAGCTTTCAGGGGGCAAGTGGCTACACCTTC. It translates to CASSFQGASGYTF.

This clonotype appeared a few times. The rearrangement joins TRBV24-1 to TRBJ1-1, with D perhaps TRBD1 (6 bases). Trimming took off 0 bases at V and 1 base at J, with 20 bases between the two ends. The CDR3 has 19 residues. Germline V gives CDR1 KGHDR, CDR2 SFDVKD. Written as DNA, the CDR3 is TGTGCCACCAGTGATTTGCCGTTCGGGCGGGGGCCCCCGAACACTGAAGCTTTCTTT. It yields the protein CATSDLPFGRGPPNTEAFF.

The V call is TRBV5-1, the J call TRBJ2-3; 10 bases fit TRBD1. CDR3 length: 17 amino acids. Trimming removed 4 bases from V and 3 bases from J; junction bases left unmatched: 11. Germline CDR1 and CDR2: SGHRS and YFSETQ. The CDR3 region is CASSAHRRTGGTDTQYF. CDR3 sequence (DNA): TGCGCCAGCAGCGCCCACCGGCGGACAGGGGGAACAGATACGCAGTATTTT. Combining the CDR3 with reference TRBV5-1 and TRBJ2-3 gives the whole variable domain KAGVTQTPRYLIKTRGQQVTLSCSPISGHRSVSWYQQTPGQGLQFLFEYFSETQRNKGNFPGRFSGRQFSNSRSEMNVSTLELGDSALYLCASSAHRRTGGTDTQYFGPGTRLTVL.

V gene TRBV27 combines with J gene TRBJ1-4, with 7 bases lining up with TRBD1. This CDR3 is built from 14 residues. CDR1 is MNHEY and CDR2 is SMNVEV in the germline V gene (reference sequence). The J segment lost 8 bases and the V segment lost 10 bases, leaving 13 bases of the junction unmatched. The CDR3 loop is CATPPRGLREKLFF. The DNA of the CDR3 is TGTGCCACCCCTCCTAGGGGGCTGCGCGAAAAACTGTTTTTT. Supplemented by reference TRBV27 and TRBJ1-4, the full variable domain reads EAQVTQNPRYLITVTGKKLTVTCSQNMNHEYMSWYRQDPGLGLRQIYYSMNVEVTDKGDVPEGYKVSRKEKRNFPLILESPSPNQTSLYFCATPPRGLREKLFFGSGTQLSVL.

The sample holds many counts of this clonotype. This rearrangement joins TRBV3-1 to TRBJ1-4; TRBD1 matches at 10 bases. Germline values: CDR1 LGHDT, CDR2 YNNKEL (reference sequence). CDR3 length: 15 residues. Unmatched junction bases numbered 6, after V lost 4 bases and J lost 7 bases. CDR3 DNA: TGTGCCAGCAGCCTTGGACAGGGGGTGCGTGAAAAACTGTTTTTT. The encoded protein is CASSLGQGVREKLFF.

This clonotype was observed many times. The J gene is TRBJ2-6, the V gene TRBV5-1, with a tentative D call TRBD2 (7 bases). This CDR3 is built from 17 residues. V lost 0 bases and J lost 2, with 12 bases in between. Germline CDR1 is SGHRS and CDR2 is YFSETQ. The CDR3 DNA sequence: TGCGCCAGCAGCTTGGTGGGGGGGGCCACTGGGGCCAACGTCCTGACTTTC. Translated: CASSLVGGATGANVLTF.

Turning to this clonotype: A much larger clone lies one base from this, so it may be a read error. This chain connects TRBV20-1 to TRBJ2-4, with D possibly TRBD2 on 5 matching bases. Germline CDR1 and CDR2: DFQATT and SNEGSKA (reference sequence). The CDR3 loop spans 16 amino acids. The chain's CDR3 is CRARERDLMAKNIQYF. Written as DNA, the CDR3 is TGCAGAGCAAGGGAGCGAGACCTGATGGCCAAAAACATTCAGTACTTC.